The clone carrying this T cell receptor (beta chain) was counted many times. This entry comes from a study of breast tumors, draining lymph nodes, adjacent tissues. Samples came from axillary lymph nodes draining the breast cancer. In germline, CDR1 is SQVTM, CDR2 ANQGSEA. Trimming shortened V by 3 bases and J by 7 bases, and 13 bases separated the two germline ends. This CDR3 contains 13 residues. TCRdb used MiXCR to reprocess the multiplex PCR reads, holding one entry per CDR3 protein. Altogether about 180,000 distinct CDR3 sequences are present, around 33% being singletons, with the ten largest covering about 4.1%.

The chain links TRBV29-1 to TRBJ2-1; D is undetermined. This receptor was obtained from a female donor with breast cancer. Some clones in this sample may be carry-over from other donors' samples. Sequenced: axillary lymph node tissue. CDR3 bases: TGCAGCGTTGAGGAGAATCTCGGAAATGAGCAGTTCTTC. Translated: CSVEENLGNEQFF.